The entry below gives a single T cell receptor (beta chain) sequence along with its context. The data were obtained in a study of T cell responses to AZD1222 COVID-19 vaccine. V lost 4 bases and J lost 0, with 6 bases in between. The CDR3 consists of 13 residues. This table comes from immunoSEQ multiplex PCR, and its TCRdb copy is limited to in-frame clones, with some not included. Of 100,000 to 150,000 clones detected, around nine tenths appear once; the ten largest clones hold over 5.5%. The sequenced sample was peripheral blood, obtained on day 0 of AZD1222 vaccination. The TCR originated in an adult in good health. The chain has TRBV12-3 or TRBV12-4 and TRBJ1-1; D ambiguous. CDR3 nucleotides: TGTGCCAGCAGTTGGAATCTGAACACTGAAGCTTTCTTT. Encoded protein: CASSWNLNTEAFF.